The rows below give T cell receptor beta chains drawn from one sample of a study of vaccination effects on CD4 cells after COVID-19. Their cognate antigens are unknown. Clones were sequenced by immunoSEQ multiplex PCR, and TCRdb holds only the in-frame ones, with some missing. The profile shows about 14,000 clones, about 72% of them singletons. Sequencing was performed on CD4+ T cells from PBMCs cultured with SARS-CoV-2 spike peptides, taken after COVID-19 vaccination. These receptors originate from a human donor who received a COVID-19 vaccine. Each CDR3 is given with its conserved first and last residue. A D gene is named only where the DNA matches it firmly. Clone size appears in some rows only: once, few, many, or a class for an expanded clone.

j_call clone_size d_call v_call cdr3_nt cdr3_aa
TRBJ1-6 . . TRBV19 TGTGCCAGTAGTATAGGAGGACGGATCGTAAATTCACCCCTCCACTTT CASSIGGRIVNSPLHF
TRBJ1-5 . TRBD1 TRBV30 TGTGCCTGGAGTCCCGACAGGGACAGCAATAGCAATCAGCCCCAGCATTTT CAWSPDRDSNSNQPQHF
TRBJ1-2 few TRBD1 TRBV19 TGTGCCAGTAGTCCTCGGACAGGCTTACTCTATGGCTACACCTTC CASSPRTGLLYGYTF
TRBJ2-1 . TRBD2 TRBV5-5 TGTGCCAGCAGCTTGCTAGCGGGATCCTACAATGAGCAGTTCTTC CASSLLAGSYNEQFF
TRBJ1-5 . . TRBV6-2/TRBV6-3 TGTGCCAGCAGTTACTCTAGGACAGGCAATCAGCCCCAGCATTTT CASSYSRTGNQPQHF
TRBJ1-1 . . TRBV28 TGTGCCAGCAGTCGATCCGGGGGGGGGACTGAAGCTTTCTTT CASSRSGGGTEAFF
TRBJ1-2 . . TRBV6-5 TGTGCCAGCAGTCCTAGCTGGGGGGCCCTCTATGGCTACACCTTC CASSPSWGALYGYTF
TRBJ1-2 . . TRBV3-1/TRBV3-2 TGTGCCAGCAGCCAAGGGGGGGTCTATGGCTACACCTTC CASSQGGVYGYTF
TRBJ1-4 . . TRBV5-1 TGCGCCAGCAGCCCGTCGGTTTCAACTAATGAAAAACTGTTTTTT CASSPSVSTNEKLFF
TRBJ1-5 . . TRBV7-9 TGTGCCAGCAGCTTAGCGGACACCAAAAAACAGCCCCAGCATTTT CASSLADTKKQPQHF
TRBJ1-1 . . TRBV13 TGTGCCAGCAGCCTCGGGACGGATGAAGCTTTCTTT CASSLGTDEAFF
TRBJ2-1 . TRBD2 TRBV29-1 TGCGTCGGGCGGGAGGGCGGTTTTTCCTACAATGAGCAGTTCTTC CVGREGGFSYNEQFF
TRBJ1-1 . . TRBV2 TGTGCCGACCGTAGGCTACCGAACACTGAAGCTTTCTTT CADRRLPNTEAFF
TRBJ1-5 . . TRBV7-2 TGTGCCAGCAGCGCCAGGACCCGGGGAGGCAATCAGCCCCAGCATTTT CASSARTRGGNQPQHF
TRBJ1-2 . TRBD1 TRBV7-9 TGTGCCAGCAGCCAGGGACAGGCGTACGCCGATGGCTACACCTTC CASSQGQAYADGYTF
TRBJ1-2 . . TRBV3-1/TRBV3-2 TGTGCCAGCAGCCAAGATCCAGGGAATTTAGGCTACACCTTC CASSQDPGNLGYTF
TRBJ2-7 . . TRBV11-2 TGTGCCAGCAGCTCGATTGGGGACTCCTACGAGCAGTACTTC CASSSIGDSYEQYF
TRBJ2-1 . . TRBV9 TGTGCCAGCAGCGCTGACGTGGGTAGCAATGAGCAGTTCTTC CASSADVGSNEQFF
TRBJ1-4 . . TRBV19 TGTGCCAGTAGTATAGAGGGAGCCTCAACTAATGAAAAACTGTTTTTT CASSIEGASTNEKLFF
TRBJ2-1 . TRBD2 TRBV4-2 TGTGCCAGCAGCCGAAGCGGGGGGGAATACAATGAGCAGTTCTTC CASSRSGGEYNEQFF
TRBJ2-1 . TRBD2 TRBV11-2 TGTGCCAGCAGCCCAGGGACTAGCGAGGGTGAGCAGTTCTTC CASSPGTSEGEQFF
TRBJ2-2 . . TRBV28 TGTGCCAGCAGTTTCTTAGGATCCAACACCGGGGAGCTGTTTTTT CASSFLGSNTGELFF